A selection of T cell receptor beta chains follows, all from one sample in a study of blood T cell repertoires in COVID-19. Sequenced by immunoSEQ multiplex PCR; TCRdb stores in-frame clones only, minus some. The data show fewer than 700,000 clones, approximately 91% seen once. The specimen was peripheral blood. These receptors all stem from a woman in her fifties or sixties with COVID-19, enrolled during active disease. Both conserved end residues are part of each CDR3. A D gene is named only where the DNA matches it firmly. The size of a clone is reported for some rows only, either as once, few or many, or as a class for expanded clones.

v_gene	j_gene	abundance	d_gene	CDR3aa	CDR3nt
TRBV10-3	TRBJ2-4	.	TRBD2	CAISGERGIKNIQYF	TGTGCCATCAGTGGTGAGCGGGGGATAAAAAACATTCAGTACTTC
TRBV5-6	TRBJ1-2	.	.	CASSFLEGYTF	TGTGCCAGCAGCTTCTTAGAGGGCTACACCTTC
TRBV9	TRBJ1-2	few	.	CASSATGDGYTF	TGTGCCAGCAGCGCGACAGGAGACGGCTACACCTTC
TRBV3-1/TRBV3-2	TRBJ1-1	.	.	CASSPEGGALNTEAFF	TGTGCCAGCAGTCCAGAGGGCGGAGCGCTTAACACTGAAGCTTTCTTT
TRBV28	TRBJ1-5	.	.	CASSSVLGLRREDNQPQHF	TGTGCCAGCAGCTCAGTACTAGGGCTAAGGCGGGAAGACAATCAGCCCCAGCATTTT
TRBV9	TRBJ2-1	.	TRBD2	CASSGAGSPFHVGNEQFF	TGTGCCAGCAGCGGAGCGGGGTCACCCTTTCACGTCGGCAATGAGCAGTTCTTC
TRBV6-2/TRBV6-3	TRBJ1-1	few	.	CASSPRWQGRTEAFF	TGTGCCAGCAGTCCCCGGTGGCAGGGTCGGACTGAAGCTTTCTTT
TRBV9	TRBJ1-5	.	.	CASTGTPPGRQPQHF	TGTGCCAGCACCGGGACACCACCAGGTCGTCAGCCCCAGCATTTT
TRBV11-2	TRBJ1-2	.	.	CASSLGDSNYGYTF	TGTGCCAGCAGCTTGGGAGACTCTAACTATGGCTACACCTTC
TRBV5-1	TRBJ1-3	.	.	CASSLREGYGNTIYF	TGCGCCAGCAGCTTGCGGGAGGGATACGGAAACACCATATATTTT
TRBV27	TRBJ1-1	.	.	CASSSDSYLNTEAFF	TGTGCCAGCAGTTCAGACAGCTATCTGAACACTGAAGCTTTCTTT
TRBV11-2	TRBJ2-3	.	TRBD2	CASSPSGGFLDTQYF	TGTGCCAGCAGCCCTTCGGGGGGTTTTTTGGATACGCAGTATTTT
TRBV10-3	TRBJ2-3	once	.	CAISNNLGLDTQYF	TGTGCCATCAGTAATAACCTCGGACTAGATACGCAGTATTTT
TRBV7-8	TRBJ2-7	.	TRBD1	CASSLVSHRDRPYEQYF	TGTGCCAGCAGCTTAGTATCCCACCGGGACAGACCTTACGAGCAGTACTTC
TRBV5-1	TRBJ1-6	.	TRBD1	CASTTGQGESPLHF	TGCGCCAGCACCACTGGACAGGGCGAATCACCCCTCCACTTT
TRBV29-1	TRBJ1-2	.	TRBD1	CSVDRENYGYTF	TGCAGCGTCGACAGGGAGAACTATGGCTACACCTTC
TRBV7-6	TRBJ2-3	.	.	CASSLGGLTDTQYF	TGTGCCAGCAGCCTCGGAGGGCTCACAGATACGCAGTATTTT
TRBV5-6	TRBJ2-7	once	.	CASSPGNRANEQYF	TGTGCCAGCAGCCCCGGGAACCGGGCCAACGAGCAGTACTTC
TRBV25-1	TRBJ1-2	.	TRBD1	CASSAYPGTGGFYGYTF	TGTGCCAGCAGTGCCTACCCCGGGACAGGGGGATTCTATGGCTACACCTTC
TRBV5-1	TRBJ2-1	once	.	CASSLLGNYNEQFF	TGCGCCAGCAGCCTACTAGGGAACTACAATGAGCAGTTCTTC
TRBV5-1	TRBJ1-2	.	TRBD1	CASSLRGQGSDGYTF	TGCGCCAGCAGCTTGAGGGGACAGGGGAGCGATGGCTACACCTTC
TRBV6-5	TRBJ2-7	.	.	CASGRGRSEQYF	TGTGCCTCCGGAAGGGGCCGTTCCGAGCAGTACTTC
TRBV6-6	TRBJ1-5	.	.	CASRAPQGNQPQHF	TGTGCCAGCAGGGCCCCGCAGGGCAATCAGCCCCAGCATTTT
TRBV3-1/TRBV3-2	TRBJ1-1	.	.	CASSHPGGDTFNTEAFF	TGTGCCAGCAGCCACCCCGGGGGGGACACCTTCAACACTGAAGCTTTCTTT
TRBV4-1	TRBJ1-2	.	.	CASSQDGGGYDYGYTF	TGCGCCAGCAGCCAGGACGGGGGAGGGTACGACTATGGCTACACCTTC
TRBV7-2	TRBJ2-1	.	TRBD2	CASSPSGAGGPWNEQFF	TGTGCCAGCAGCCCCTCGGGAGCGGGGGGGCCTTGGAATGAGCAGTTCTTC
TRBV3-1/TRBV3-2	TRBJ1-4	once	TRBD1	CASSRRDRETNEKLFF	TGTGCCAGCAGCCGCCGGGACAGGGAAACTAATGAAAAACTGTTTTTT
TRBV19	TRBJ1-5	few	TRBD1	CASSPTGGQPQHF	TGTGCCAGTAGTCCTACAGGGGGTCAGCCCCAGCATTTT
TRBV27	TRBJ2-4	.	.	CASRLQGAKNIQYF	TGTGCCAGCAGACTGCAGGGGGCCAAAAACATTCAGTACTTC
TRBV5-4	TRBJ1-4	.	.	CASSLGFGMNEKLFF	TGTGCCAGCAGCCTAGGCTTTGGTATGAATGAAAAACTGTTTTTT
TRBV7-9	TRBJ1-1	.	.	CASTNTGYVAFF	TGTGCCAGCACGAACACAGGGTACGTGGCTTTCTTT
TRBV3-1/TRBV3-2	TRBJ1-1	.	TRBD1	CASSLDRGTEAFF	TGTGCCAGCAGCCTGGACAGGGGGACTGAAGCTTTCTTT
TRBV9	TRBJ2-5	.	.	CASSVDNGRQPQETQYF	TGTGCCAGCAGCGTAGACAACGGTAGACAGCCTCAAGAGACCCAGTACTTC
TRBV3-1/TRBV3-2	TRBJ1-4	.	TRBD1	CASSQAQYRGPNEKLFF	TGTGCCAGCAGCCAAGCCCAGTACAGGGGGCCTAATGAAAAACTGTTTTTT
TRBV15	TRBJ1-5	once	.	CATRTGDTNQPQHF	TGTGCCACCAGGACAGGCGATACCAATCAGCCCCAGCATTTT
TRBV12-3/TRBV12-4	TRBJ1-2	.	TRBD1	CASSLQGEGYTF	TGTGCCAGCAGTCTCCAGGGGGAGGGCTACACCTTC
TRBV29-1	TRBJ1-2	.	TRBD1	CSVRDRGFNGYTF	TGCAGCGTTCGGGACAGGGGCTTTAATGGCTACACCTTC
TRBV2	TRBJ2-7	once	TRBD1	CASIPGQVPYEQYF	TGTGCCAGCATCCCGGGACAGGTTCCCTACGAGCAGTACTTC
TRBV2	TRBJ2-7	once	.	CASSRGTAISYEQYF	TGTGCCAGCAGTCGCGGGACAGCCATCTCCTACGAGCAGTACTTC
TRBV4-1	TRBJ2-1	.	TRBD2	CASSQLAGGHDEQFF	TGCGCCAGCAGCCAACTAGCGGGGGGGCACGATGAGCAGTTCTTC
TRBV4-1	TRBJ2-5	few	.	CASSGLGETQYF	TGCGCCAGCAGCGGGTTGGGCGAGACCCAGTACTTC
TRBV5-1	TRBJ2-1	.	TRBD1	CASSARDRGSNEQFF	TGCGCCAGCAGCGCCCGGGACAGGGGCTCCAATGAGCAGTTCTTC
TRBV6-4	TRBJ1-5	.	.	CASSGGPEQPQHF	TGTGCCAGCAGTGGAGGCCCAGAACAGCCCCAGCATTTT
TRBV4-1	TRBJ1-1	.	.	CASSHYGVLNTEAFF	TGCGCCAGCAGCCACTACGGGGTTTTGAACACTGAAGCTTTCTTT
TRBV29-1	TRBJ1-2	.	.	CSARTAYGYTF	TGCAGCGCCAGGACAGCCTATGGCTACACCTTC
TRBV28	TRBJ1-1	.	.	CASSIRGGTEAFF	TGTGCCAGCAGTATCCGGGGAGGGACTGAAGCTTTCTTT
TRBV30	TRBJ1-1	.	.	CAWIGDYTEAFF	TGTGCCTGGATCGGCGACTACACTGAAGCTTTCTTT
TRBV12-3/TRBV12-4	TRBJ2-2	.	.	CASSLFSTGELFF	TGTGCCAGCAGTTTATTCTCCACCGGGGAGCTGTTTTTT
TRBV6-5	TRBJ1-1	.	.	CASSLTLTNEAFF	TGTGCCAGCAGTCTAACACTGACTAATGAAGCTTTCTTT
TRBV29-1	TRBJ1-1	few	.	CSVEGQGLNTEAFF	TGCAGCGTCGAAGGCCAGGGGTTGAACACTGAAGCTTTCTTT
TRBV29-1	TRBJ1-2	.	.	CSGTTLADGYTF	TGCAGCGGCACCACGTTAGCCGATGGCTACACCTTC
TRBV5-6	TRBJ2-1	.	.	CASSLGVRWFF	TGTGCCAGCAGCTTGGGTGTGAGGTGGTTCTTC
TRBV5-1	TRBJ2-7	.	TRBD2	CASSLLTSGGLSSYEQYF	TGCGCCAGCAGCTTGCTGACTAGCGGGGGCCTAAGCTCCTACGAGCAGTACTTC
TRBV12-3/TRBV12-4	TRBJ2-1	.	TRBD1	CASGQGPYNEQFF	TGTGCCAGCGGACAGGGACCCTACAATGAGCAGTTCTTC